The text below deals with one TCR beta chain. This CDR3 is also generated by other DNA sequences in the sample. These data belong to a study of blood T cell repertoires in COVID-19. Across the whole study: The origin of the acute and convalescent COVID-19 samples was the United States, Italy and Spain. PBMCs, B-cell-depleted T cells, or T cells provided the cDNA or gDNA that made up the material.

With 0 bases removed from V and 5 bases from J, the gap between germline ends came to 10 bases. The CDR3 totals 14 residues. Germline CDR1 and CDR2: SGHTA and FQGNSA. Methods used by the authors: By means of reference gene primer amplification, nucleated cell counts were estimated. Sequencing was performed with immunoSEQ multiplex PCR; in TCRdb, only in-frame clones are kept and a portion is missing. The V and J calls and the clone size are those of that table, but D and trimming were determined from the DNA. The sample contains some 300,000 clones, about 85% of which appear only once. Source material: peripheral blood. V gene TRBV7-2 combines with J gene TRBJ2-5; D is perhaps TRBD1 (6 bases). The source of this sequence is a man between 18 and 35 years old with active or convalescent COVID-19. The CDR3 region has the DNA TGTGCCAGCAGCTTAGCAGGCAGGGGCGAGACCCAGTACTTC. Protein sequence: CASSLAGRGETQYF.